This T cell receptor beta chain stems from a study of blood T cells in healthy people across ages. Next came a second PCR, run for about 7 to 12 cycles, which used a sample-barcoded 5' primer along with a J-beta primer mix. A template-switch adaptor with 12 random nucleotides tagged each cDNA molecule. TCRdb redid the calling of the 5' RACE reads with MiXCR, one entry per CDR3 protein. The data contain approximately 2,000,000 distinct CDR3 sequences, about 39% of them seen just once; the ten biggest clones take up roughly 23%. Per sample, a minimum of 6 million PBMCs were isolated. CDR1 is PRHDT, CDR2 FYEKMQ, per germline (reference sequence). V lost 4 bases and J lost 5; bases outside the gene matches: 11. The CDR3 sequence is 15 residues long.

The TCR was taken from a human donor in good health. Sequenced material: blood. This chain joins TRBV13 and TRBJ2-7; 7 positions agree with TRBD1. The CDR3: CASSSTYDRADEQYF. The CDR3 DNA reads TGTGCCAGCAGCTCGACCTATGACAGGGCGGACGAGCAGTACTTC.